A single sample is the source of the 27 T cell receptor beta chains below, sequenced in a study of T cells in Graves' hyperthyroidism and ophthalmopathy (dated by TCRdb to about 2019). Receptor libraries were prepared by multiplex PCR. TCRdb records Illumina HiSeq 2000 as the sequencer. Amplification of TCR beta CDR3 regions was carried out from RNA transcripts. The TCR CDR3 was subjected to a first round of RT-PCR using the HTBI primer set and the Qiagen OneStep RT-PCR kit. TCRdb reanalyzed the raw reads on its own, using fastp at Q25 for trimming and MiXCR for clone calling, and kept in-frame beta chains. Every distinct CDR3 protein forms one entry, paired with its most common genes and DNA. The sample has roughly 530,000 distinct CDR3 sequences on record, 15% to 20% of them singletons. The ten top clones hold 17% of the sample. The sequenced material came from blood. These receptors originate from a woman aged 18-29 years with Graves' ophthalmopathy.

In this sample, this clonotype turned up a few times. The V and J genes are TRBV28 and TRBJ2-1, with TRBD2 matching over 12 bases. J gave up 5 bases and V 5 bases, and 7 bases lay outside the gene matches. Looked up from germline, CDR1 is MDHEN and CDR2 is SYDVKM. The CDR3 is 16 residues long. This chain's CDR3 is CASSGQTSGSNNEQFF. CDR3 in DNA: TGTGCCAGCAGTGGGCAGACTAGCGGGAGTAACAATGAGCAGTTCTTC.

Ten or more counts support this clonotype. In DNA form, the CDR3 reads TGTGCCAGCAGTGCAGACAGGAGTAACTATGGCTACACCTTC. Protein: CASSADRSNYGYTF. The chain links TRBV2 to TRBJ1-2; maybe TRBD1 (6 bases). From germline, CDR1 is SNHLY and CDR2 FYNNEI. V lost 4 bases and J 1 base, leaving 10 bases between the germline ends. CDR3 size: 14 residues.

In its sample, this clonotype was seen a few times. The rearrangement uses TRBV3-1 and TRBJ2-3; 9 bases align to TRBD2. Germline trimming cut 4 bases from V and 5 bases from J; bases unmatched to any gene: 13. CDR1 and CDR2 (germline): LGHDT, YNNKEL (reference sequence). This CDR3 has 17 residues. The CDR3 DNA sequence: TGTGCCAGCAGCCCTTGGCGGGGGGGCGGGTTGAGAGATACGCAGTATTTT. Its translation: CASSPWRGGGLRDTQYF.

V and J are TRBV5-6 and TRBJ2-1, with 7 bases identical to TRBD2. The V segment lost 4 bases and the J segment 3 bases; nucleotides outside the gene matches: 13. The CDR3 runs to 17 residues. Germline V gene data show CDR1 as SGHDT and CDR2 as YYEEEE. The CDR3 DNA sequence: TGTGCCAGCAGCAGAACGACACCGGGACTAAACTACAATGAGCAGTTCTTC. Encoded protein: CASSRTTPGLNYNEQFF.

This clonotype was observed at least ten times. The chain links TRBV6-2 or TRBV6-3 to TRBJ2-3, with 8 bases lining up with TRBD2. This CDR3 has 16 residues. Germline CDR1 MNHEY, CDR2 SVGEGT. The V and J ends lost 6 bases and 5 bases, in that order; junction bases with no gene match: 13. CDR3 sequence reads: CASRKPGTAGGDTQYF. DNA for the CDR3: TGTGCCAGCAGAAAGCCCGGGACGGCGGGAGGAGATACGCAGTATTTT.

The V call is TRBV20-1, the J call TRBJ1-6; D might be TRBD1 (6 bases). This CDR3 is built from 17 residues. CDR1 is DFQATT, CDR2 SNEGSKA, per germline (reference sequence). V was trimmed by 0 bases and J by 8 bases, leaving 20 bases between them. CDR3 sequence reads: CSAREQPRQVLDSPLHF. The CDR3 DNA reads TGCAGTGCTAGAGAGCAACCACGACAGGTACTAGATTCACCCCTCCACTTT.

This clonotype was observed many times. The chain has TRBV14 and TRBJ2-7, with 10 positions matching TRBD2. V shed 1 base and J 0 bases; nucleotides not matched to a gene: 6. Germline V gene sequence: CDR1 SGHDN, CDR2 FVKESK. The length of the CDR3 is 17 residues. As DNA, the CDR3 is TGTGCCAGCAGCCAAGTTCGAGGGACTAGCGACTCCTACGAGCAGTACTTC. This codes for CASSQVRGTSDSYEQYF.

This clonotype was seen only a few times. This chain links TRBV4-2 with TRBJ2-2; D unresolved. The V end was cut by 0 bases, the J end by 6 bases, with 20 bases between. Germline assignment: CDR1 LGHNA and CDR2 YNFKEQ. The CDR3 runs 18 residues. The CDR3 loop is CASSQDRYCWVWAGELFF. The CDR3 bases are TGTGCCAGCAGCCAAGACCGATACTGTTGGGTTTGGGCCGGGGAGCTGTTTTTT.

This clonotype was found many times. The chain joins TRBV11-2 to TRBJ2-3; D is unresolved. Trimming took 6 bases from V and 4 from J, leaving 11 bases between them. Germline V gene sequence: CDR1 SGHAT, CDR2 FQNNGV. The CDR3 loop spans 13 amino acids. The CDR3 loop reads CASRTTIADTQYF. The CDR3 region has the DNA TGTGCCAGCAGGACAACAATCGCAGATACGCAGTATTTT.

The V and J genes are TRBV24-1 and TRBJ1-4; 8 bases match TRBD1. The CDR3 loop spans 15 amino acids. Germline V gene lookup returns CDR1 KGHDR and CDR2 SFDVKD. J gave up 2 bases and V 5 bases, and 3 bases lay outside the gene matches. The CDR3 reads CATSVRTGTNEKLFF. CDR3 coding DNA: TGTGCCACCAGTGTCAGGACAGGGACTAATGAAAAACTGTTTTTT.

This clonotype was detected ten times or more. The chain joins TRBV12-3 or TRBV12-4 to TRBJ2-7, with D perhaps given as TRBD1 or TRBD2 (6 bases each). Deletions cut 1 base from V and 6 bases from J, with 10 bases between. The CDR3 is 13 amino acids. CDR3 residues: CASSLDEGGEQYF. The DNA for the CDR3 is TGTGCCAGCAGTTTAGACGAGGGGGGCGAGCAGTACTTC.

A note on this clonotype: This may come from a read error, since a much larger clone is one base off. The rearrangement uses TRBV5-1 and TRBJ2-2; no clear D gene. The V end was cut by 0 bases, the J end by 4 bases, with 4 bases between. This CDR3 is 13 amino acids long. Germline loops: CDR1 SGHRS, CDR2 YFSETQ. The CDR3 sequence: CASSLASTGELFF. In DNA, the CDR3 is TGCGCCAGCAGCTTGGCGAGCACCGGGGAGCTGTTTTTT.

As to this clonotype: At one end the junction does not follow the germline gene, possibly because of a read error. The CDR3 region is CASSEEQGVEQCF. Here the CDR3 DNA reads TGTGCCAGCAGTGAGGAACAGGGGGTCGAGCAGTGCTTC. The gene calls are TRBV2 and TRBJ2-7; 8 nucleotides agree with TRBD1. The germline gives CDR1 SNHLY, CDR2 FYNNEI. The CDR3 contains 13 residues.

This clonotype appeared many times. The chain recombines TRBV28 with TRBJ1-4; the match to TRBD1 covers 7 bases. Germline V gives CDR1 MDHEN, CDR2 SYDVKM. The CDR3 extends over 15 amino acids. After removal of 6 bases from V and 7 bases from J, the junction contained 11 bases not matched to a gene. The CDR3 here is CASRPYRGEGEKLFF. In DNA, the CDR3 is TGTGCCAGCAGACCCTACAGGGGTGAGGGTGAAAAACTGTTTTTT.

This clonotype was seen repeatedly, ten times or more. This sequence joins TRBV9 and TRBJ2-5; 8 nucleotides match TRBD1. With V trimmed by 0 bases and J by 5 bases, 6 bases remained unmatched. Germline V gives CDR1 SGDLS, CDR2 YYNGEE. The CDR3 is 15 residues long. The CDR3 loop reads CASSVDPGGWETQYF. The CDR3 region has the DNA TGTGCCAGCAGCGTAGATCCAGGGGGCTGGGAGACCCAGTACTTC. Looking up the rest from reference TRBV9 and TRBJ2-5 gives the full variable domain: DSGVTQTPKHLITATGQRVTLRCSPRSGDLSVYWYQQSLDQGLQFLIQYYNGEERAKGNILERFSAQQFPDLHSELNLSSLELGDSALYFCASSVDPGGWETQYFGPGTRLLVL.

The chain carries TRBV7-3 and TRBJ2-5; 11 nucleotides match TRBD2. CDR1 is SGHTA, CDR2 FQGTGA, per germline. V was clipped by 5 bases and J by 5 bases; unmatched bases: 10. The CDR3 runs 16 residues. CDR3: CASSPGTSGGYETQYF. CDR3 coding DNA: TGTGCCAGCAGCCCTGGGACTAGCGGCGGGTATGAGACCCAGTACTTC.

The rearrangement uses TRBV6-1 and TRBJ1-6, with D possibly TRBD1 on 5 matching bases. The CDR3 runs 15 residues. The V and J ends lost 2 bases and 10 bases respectively, with 15 bases between them. The germline gives CDR1 MNHNS, CDR2 SASEGT. This chain's CDR3 is CASSEIGRVRSPLHF. The CDR3 coding sequence is TGTGCCAGCAGTGAAATCGGCAGGGTTAGGTCACCCCTCCACTTT.

The rearrangement joins TRBV9 to TRBJ2-7; TRBD2 might be the D (6 bases). The CDR3 loop spans 13 amino acids. Germline V gene sequence: CDR1 SGDLS, CDR2 YYNGEE. Trimming removed 3 bases from V and 5 bases from J, with 12 bases in between. CDR3 region: CASSAGTLNEQYF. The CDR3 DNA follows: TGTGCCAGCAGCGCCGGGACTCTCAACGAGCAGTACTTC.

This clonotype was found many times. V usage is TRBV4-1 and J usage is TRBJ2-1; D may be TRBD1 (5 bases). Deletions cut 3 bases from V and 0 bases from J, with 12 bases between. CDR1 MGHRA and CDR2 YSYEKL come from the germline V gene. This CDR3 is built from 16 residues. CDR3 protein: CASSHSGISSYNEQFF. DNA for the CDR3: TGCGCCAGCAGCCATTCAGGGATATCCTCCTACAATGAGCAGTTCTTC.

The chain employs TRBV19 and TRBJ1-5; D call uncertain. The CDR3 contains 13 residues. V was trimmed by 4 bases and J by 7 bases, leaving 11 bases between them. Germline lookup yields CDR1 LNHDA and CDR2 SQIVND (reference sequence). CDR3 loop: CASSSSRAQPQHF. The CDR3 DNA is TGTGCCAGTAGTAGCAGTAGGGCCCAGCCCCAGCATTTT.

This clonotype was recorded many times. The chain uses TRBV7-2 and TRBJ2-7; D perhaps matches TRBD2 (5 bases). Germline lookup yields CDR1 SGHTA and CDR2 FQGNSA. V lost 5 bases, J lost 3 bases, and 17 bases lay in between. The CDR3 has 15 residues. CDR3 sequence (DNA): TGTGCCAGCAGCCCCGACGGGGTGTATGTCTACGAGCAGTACTTC. It translates to CASSPDGVYVYEQYF. Combining the CDR3 with reference TRBV7-2 and TRBJ2-7 gives the whole variable domain GAGVSQSPSNKVTEKGKDVELRCDPISGHTALYWYRQSLGQGLEFLIYFQGNSAPDKSGLPSDRFSAERTGGSVSTLTIQRTQQEDSAVYLCASSPDGVYVYEQYFGPGTRLTVT.

The chain links TRBV4-2 to TRBJ2-7; 10 bases line up with TRBD1. This CDR3 comprises 18 residues. The germline V gene encodes CDR1 LGHNA and CDR2 YNFKEQ. V lost 2 bases, J lost 4 bases, and 14 bases stayed unmatched. DNA for the CDR3: TGTGCCAGCAGCCAAAGTTCGTACGGGACAGGGGTCGTTTACGAGCAGTACTTC. Translating it yields CASSQSSYGTGVVYEQYF.

This clonotype showed up just once. A much larger clone differs from this one at a single base, so this may be a read error. The chain combines TRBV12-3 or TRBV12-4 with TRBJ1-2; D is unresolved. The V and J ends lost 1 base and 6 bases respectively, with 12 bases between them. The CDR3 runs to 14 residues. CDR3 region: CASSLGSRGNGYTF. CDR3 nucleotide sequence: TGTGCCAGCAGTTTAGGGTCACGGGGTAATGGCTACACCTTC.

This clonotype was counted only a few times. This rearrangement joins TRBV2 to TRBJ2-4; D gene ambiguous. The CDR3 consists of 16 residues. V lost 3 bases and J lost 0, with 12 bases in between. Germline CDR1 reads SNHLY; CDR2 reads FYNNEI. The CDR3 is CASSEGPGLAKNIQYF. In nucleotides, the CDR3 is TGTGCCAGCAGTGAGGGTCCTGGCCTAGCCAAAAACATTCAGTACTTC.

This clonotype was observed many times. The chain employs TRBV13 and TRBJ2-5; D perhaps matches TRBD1 (6 bases). With 4 bases removed from V and 5 bases from J, the gap between germline ends came to 17 bases. The CDR3 runs to 15 residues. Germline CDR1 and CDR2: PRHDT and FYEKMQ (reference sequence). CDR3 sequence (DNA): TGTGCCAGCAGCTCTACGCCGGGACAAGGCGAGACCCAGTACTTC. It yields the protein CASSSTPGQGETQYF.

This clonotype was seen repeatedly, ten times or more. The chain carries TRBV6-1 and TRBJ1-2, with D possibly matching TRBD1 (5 bases). Trimming took off 6 bases at V and 1 base at J, with 30 bases between the two ends. There are 20 residues in the CDR3. CDR1 is MNHNS, CDR2 SASEGT, per germline. The CDR3 sequence: CASSLISYVAPGRLNYGYTF. The CDR3 coding sequence is TGTGCCAGCAGCCTTATCAGTTATGTTGCTCCGGGGCGACTTAACTATGGCTACACCTTC.

The table lists this clonotype with many counts. The rearrangement uses TRBV24-1 and TRBJ2-3; 10 bases agree with TRBD2. CDR1 and CDR2 from the germline V gene are KGHDR and SFDVKD. The CDR3 contains 17 residues. V lost 3 bases to trimming and J lost 2 bases; unmatched junction nucleotides: 7. The CDR3 bases are TGTGCCACCAGTGATACCAAAGCGGGAGGGCACACAGATACGCAGTATTTT. It translates to CATSDTKAGGHTDTQYF.